These 24 T cell receptor beta chains originate from one sample sequenced in a study of blood T cells in healthy people across ages. The second PCR ran about 6 to 11 cycles with a sample-barcoded 5' primer and J-beta primers. TCRdb independently ran MiXCR on the 5' RACE reads; one entry per CDR3 protein. This table holds 850,000 to 1,000,000 distinct CDR3 sequences, roughly 51% found once. Sequencing input: blood. The receptors derive from an older woman in good health.

This chain uses TRBV20-1 with TRBJ2-7; 10 bases line up with TRBD1. Germline CDR1 is DFQATT and CDR2 is SNEGSKA (reference sequence). Trimming removed 5 bases from V and 1 base from J; junction bases left unmatched: 5. CDR3 length: 14 residues. The CDR3 loop reads CSADRGRRSYEQYF. CDR3 bases: TGCAGTGCTGACAGGGGGCGACGGTCCTACGAGCAGTACTTC.

The rearrangement uses TRBV6-6 and TRBJ2-4; D gene unclear. Germline lookup yields CDR1 MNHNY and CDR2 SVGAGI (reference sequence). V lost 6 bases and J lost 0, with 15 bases in between. The CDR3 runs 16 residues. The CDR3 loop reads CASRHNDKIAKNIQYF. CDR3 nucleotides: TGTGCCAGCAGGCACAACGATAAGATAGCCAAAAACATTCAGTACTTC.

This chain joins TRBV28 and TRBJ2-5, with a possible D match to TRBD1 (7 bases). Near its end, the DNA agrees better with TRBJ2-7, so the J call may be wrong. Germline lookup yields CDR1 MDHEN and CDR2 SYDVKM. This CDR3 is built from 12 residues. The CDR3: CASTTGEDEQYF. CDR3 in DNA: TGTGCCAGCACCACAGGGGAGGACGAGCAGTACTTC.

This rearrangement joins TRBV29-1 to TRBJ2-1; D gene ambiguous. The CDR3 extends over 10 amino acids. Germline assignment: CDR1 SQVTM and CDR2 ANQGSEA. V was trimmed by 5 bases and J by 4 bases, leaving 3 bases between them. Here the CDR3 reads CSVLYNEQFF. The CDR3 DNA reads as TGCAGCGTTCTGTACAATGAGCAGTTCTTC.

This rearrangement joins TRBV15 to TRBJ2-1, with 7 bases lining up with TRBD1. Germline CDR1 is LNHNV and CDR2 is YYDKDF (reference sequence). This CDR3 comprises 14 residues. The J segment lost 5 bases and the V segment lost 8 bases, leaving 9 bases of the junction unmatched. The CDR3 sequence: CATRVGTVDNEQFF. In nucleotides, the CDR3 is TGTGCCACCCGGGTTGGGACAGTCGACAATGAGCAGTTCTTC.

There are a few counts of this clonotype. This chain uses TRBV20-1 with TRBJ2-1; no reliable D call. This CDR3 comprises 12 residues. Trimming removed 3 bases at V and 11 bases at J, with 14 bases between. Per the germline V gene, CDR1 is DFQATT and CDR2 is SNEGSKA (reference sequence). CDR3 residues: CSARTLTSKQFF. CDR3 nucleotide sequence: TGCAGTGCTAGGACTCTGACAAGTAAGCAGTTCTTC.

V and J are TRBV27 and TRBJ1-2; no definite D call. This CDR3 is built from 17 residues. Germline V gene sequence: CDR1 MNHEY, CDR2 SMNVEV (reference sequence). Trimming pared 5 bases from V and 0 bases from J, leaving 19 bases between. This CDR3 reads CASSPNLGQFSNYGYTF. CDR3 nucleotide sequence: TGTGCCAGCAGTCCAAACCTAGGCCAATTCTCTAACTATGGCTACACCTTC.

The rearrangement links TRBV7-3 to TRBJ2-7; no reliable D call. The CDR3 is 17 residues long. The germline V gene has CDR1 SGHTA and CDR2 FQGTGA. The germline V and J ends were trimmed by 1 base and 1 base, with 17 bases remaining between them. CDR3 DNA sequence: TGTGCCAGCAGCTTAAGGTCGGCCGGCTTGAAATCCTACGAGCAGTACTTC. This encodes CASSLRSAGLKSYEQYF.

The chain uses TRBV27 and TRBJ2-7; D is undetermined. Germline V CDR1 and CDR2: MNHEY, SMNVEV (reference sequence). The germline V and J ends were trimmed by 2 bases and 2 bases, with 7 bases remaining between them. This CDR3 region has 13 residues. The CDR3 nucleotides read TGTGCCAGCAGTTTAATGCAGACCTACGAGCAGTACTTC. As protein: CASSLMQTYEQYF.

The chain uses TRBV10-3 and TRBJ2-7; D possibly corresponds to TRBD1 (5 bases). Per germline, CDR1 ENHRY and CDR2 SYGVKD. The CDR3 has 14 amino acids. Trimming cost V 6 bases and J 7 bases, with 19 bases left between them. The CDR3 nucleotides read TGTGCCATCAGGAAGGGGTTAGGGGCCTGGGAGCAGTACTTC. Amino acids: CAIRKGLGAWEQYF.

The rearrangement joins TRBV28 to TRBJ2-3; D is ambiguous. The CDR3 covers 17 residues. V was clipped by 6 bases and J by 7 bases, with 26 bases between them. The germline CDR1 and CDR2 sequences are MDHEN and SYDVKM. This chain's CDR3 is CASSTPWATLRDYTQYF. The CDR3 DNA reads as TGTGCCAGCAGCACCCCCTGGGCGACCTTAAGGGATTATACGCAGTATTTT.

The chain uses TRBV30 and TRBJ2-6; D remains unclear. CDR3 length: 14 residues. Germline V gene sequence: CDR1 GTSNPN, CDR2 SVGIG (reference sequence). Trimming stripped 5 bases from V and 2 bases from J, with 10 bases between. This chain's CDR3 is CAWDRATGANVLTF. The CDR3 bases are TGTGCCTGGGATAGGGCCACTGGGGCCAACGTCCTGACTTTC.

CDR3 in amino acids: CASSQEYIWRNEKLFF. In DNA form, the CDR3 reads TGCGCCAGCAGCCAAGAGTATATCTGGAGGAATGAAAAACTGTTTTTT. This chain links TRBV4-1 with TRBJ1-4; D remains unclear. The germline V and J ends were trimmed by 0 bases and 5 bases, with 13 bases remaining between them. Looked up from germline, CDR1 is MGHRA and CDR2 is YSYEKL. The CDR3 runs 16 residues.

This chain uses TRBV20-1 with TRBJ2-5; TRBD2 matches 11 bases. With V trimmed by 6 bases and J by 4 bases, 16 bases remained unmatched. This CDR3 has 17 residues. CDR1 is DFQATT, CDR2 SNEGSKA, per germline (reference sequence). The CDR3 sequence is CSAITSGGTFSLETQYF. As DNA, the CDR3 is TGCAGTGCGATTACTAGCGGGGGCACCTTTTCCTTAGAGACCCAGTACTTC.

The rearrangement uses TRBV20-1 and TRBJ2-1; D is undetermined. V was pared by 8 bases and J by 5 bases, with 13 bases between. CDR1 DFQATT and CDR2 SNEGSKA come from the germline V gene (reference sequence). This CDR3 region has 12 residues. The CDR3 region is CSSSRHNNEQFF. In DNA, the CDR3 is TGCAGTTCCAGCAGGCATAACAATGAGCAGTTCTTC.

The rearrangement joins TRBV20-1 to TRBJ1-5; the D gene is possibly TRBD1 (6 bases). V gave up 0 bases and J gave up 0 bases, with 18 bases separating them. Germline CDR1 and CDR2: DFQATT and SNEGSKA (reference sequence). The CDR3 runs to 18 residues. The CDR3 DNA reads as TGCAGTGCTAGAGATCCGGTACAGGGCACTTATAGCAATCAGCCCCAGCATTTT. Its translation: CSARDPVQGTYSNQPQHF.

V usage is TRBV11-2 and J usage is TRBJ2-7; 7 bases line up with TRBD1. Germline assignment: CDR1 SGHAT and CDR2 FQNNGV. J gave up 0 bases and V 4 bases, and 9 bases lay outside the gene matches. This CDR3 is built from 16 residues. The CDR3 spells CASSSAIRDSSYEQYF. The CDR3 DNA is TGTGCCAGCAGCTCCGCGATCCGGGACAGCTCCTACGAGCAGTACTTC. Variable domain in full (rest from reference TRBV11-2 and TRBJ2-7): EAGVAQSPRYKIIEKRQSVAFWCNPISGHATLYWYQQILGQGPKLLIQFQNNGVVDDSQLPKDRFSAERLKGVDSTLKIQPAKLEDSAVYLCASSSAIRDSSYEQYFGPGTRLTVT.

The chain uses TRBV28 and TRBJ2-7; D remains ambiguous. Trimming took off 7 bases at V and 2 bases at J, with 9 bases between the two ends. There are 12 residues in the CDR3. CDR1 and CDR2 (germline): MDHEN, SYDVKM. The CDR3 sequence: CASIGPPYEQYF. The CDR3 nucleotides read TGTGCCAGCATAGGCCCCCCCTACGAGCAGTACTTC. Looking up the rest from reference TRBV28 and TRBJ2-7 gives the full variable domain: DVKVTQSSRYLVKRTGEKVFLECVQDMDHENMFWYRQDPGLGLRLIYFSYDVKMKEKGDIPEGYSVSREKKERFSLILESASTNQTSMYLCASIGPPYEQYFGPGTRLTVT.

This clonotype was observed a few times. The chain links TRBV4-3 to TRBJ2-7; possible D gene TRBD2, 5 bases. There are 15 residues in the CDR3. Germline CDR1 reads LGHNA; CDR2 reads YSLEER. V was trimmed by 0 bases and J by 3 bases, leaving 12 bases between them. As DNA, the CDR3 is TGCGCCAGCAGCCAAGAGTTATGGGGAGACTACGAGCAGTACTTC. Translated: CASSQELWGDYEQYF.

This clonotype came up a few times. This sequence joins TRBV20-1 and TRBJ2-4; the D is unclear. The ends were cut back, 6 bases at V and 0 bases at J, with 9 bases in the middle. This CDR3 is 13 amino acids long. CDR1 is DFQATT, CDR2 SNEGSKA, per germline (reference sequence). The CDR3 reads CSAHDTAKNIQYF. DNA for the CDR3: TGCAGTGCCCATGACACAGCCAAAAACATTCAGTACTTC.

This clonotype was found once. The V and J genes are TRBV13 and TRBJ2-1; the D gene is possibly TRBD2 (5 bases). The J call may not be correct, given that the DNA end is closer to TRBJ2-7. The germline CDR1 and CDR2 sequences are PRHDT and FYEKMQ (reference sequence). CDR3 size: 13 residues. The CDR3 coding sequence is TGTGCCAGCAGCTCATTCGACTACAATGAGCAGTACTTC. Translating gives CASSSFDYNEQYF.

The V gene is TRBV7-9, the J gene TRBJ2-5; no firm D call. The CDR3 totals 14 residues. CDR1 and CDR2 from the germline V gene are SEHNR and FQNEAQ (reference sequence). V dropped 5 bases and J dropped 1 base, with 11 bases sitting between them. In DNA form, the CDR3 reads TGTGCCAGCAGCCCACCGCTTCTCCAAGAGACCCAGTACTTC. Amino acid sequence: CASSPPLLQETQYF. The full variable domain, in which reference TRBV7-9 and TRBJ2-5 provide the parts outside the CDR3, is DTGVSQNPRHKITKRGQNVTFRCDPISEHNRLYWYRQTLGQGPEFLTYFQNEAQLEKSRLLSDRFSAERPKGSFSTLEIQRTEQGDSAMYLCASSPPLLQETQYFGPGTRLLVL.

The genes are TRBV20-1 and TRBJ2-7; 9 nucleotides align to TRBD2. The CDR3 loop spans 12 amino acids. V dropped 6 bases and J dropped 4; count of bases not matched to a gene: 4. The germline V gene encodes CDR1 DFQATT and CDR2 SNEGSKA (reference sequence). CDR3 nucleotide sequence: TGCAGTGCAGGACTAGCGAGATACGAGCAGTACTTC. It codes for CSAGLARYEQYF.

The V call is TRBV7-2, the J call TRBJ1-4; TRBD1 might be the D (5 bases). The CDR3 totals 14 residues. The germline V gene has CDR1 SGHTA and CDR2 FQGNSA. Trimming removed 5 bases at V and 8 bases at J, with 15 bases between. As DNA, the CDR3 is TGTGCCAGCAGCGGAAGTGGGACCGCAGAAAAACTGTTTTTT. This gives the protein CASSGSGTAEKLFF.